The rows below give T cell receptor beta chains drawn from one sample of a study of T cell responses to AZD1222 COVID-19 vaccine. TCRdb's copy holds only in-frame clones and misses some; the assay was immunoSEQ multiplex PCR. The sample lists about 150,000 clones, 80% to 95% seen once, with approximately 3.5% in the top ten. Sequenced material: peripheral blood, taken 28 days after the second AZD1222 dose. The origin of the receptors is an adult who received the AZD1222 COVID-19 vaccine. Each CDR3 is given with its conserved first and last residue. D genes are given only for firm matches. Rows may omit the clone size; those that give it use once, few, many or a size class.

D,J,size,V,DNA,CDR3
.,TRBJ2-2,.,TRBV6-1,TGTGCCAGCAGTGAAGCGCTAGCGTTCGCCGGGGAGCTGTTTTTT,CASSEALAFAGELFF
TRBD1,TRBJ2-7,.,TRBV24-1,TGTGCCACCAGTGATTCCCGACAGGGGGCGGACGAGCAGTACTTC,CATSDSRQGADEQYF
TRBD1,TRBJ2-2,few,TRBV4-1,TGCGCCAGCAGCCACAACTTAAAACAGGGGGCGAGCACCGGGGAGCTGTTTTTT,CASSHNLKQGASTGELFF
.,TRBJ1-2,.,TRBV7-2,TGTGCCAGCAGCTTAGAAGGGGGTGGATATGGCTACACCTTC,CASSLEGGGYGYTF
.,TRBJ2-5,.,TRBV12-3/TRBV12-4,TGTGCCAGCAGTGCCAGGGAGGTTGGGACCCAGTACTTC,CASSAREVGTQYF
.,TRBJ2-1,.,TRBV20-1,TGCAGTGCTAGGCCTAACAATGAGCAGTTCTTC,CSARPNNEQFF
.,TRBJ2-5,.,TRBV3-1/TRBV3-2,TGTGCCAGCAGATCACAGGGCCCCAAGACCCAGTACTTC,CASRSQGPKTQYF
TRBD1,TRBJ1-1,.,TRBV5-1,TGCGCCAGCAGCCTCGGACAGGAAATGACTGAAGCTTTCTTT,CASSLGQEMTEAFF
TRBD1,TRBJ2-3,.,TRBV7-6,TGTGCCAGCAGCTCGTTCGGGACAGGGGCGGATACGCAGTATTTT,CASSSFGTGADTQYF
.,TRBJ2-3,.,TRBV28,TGTGCCAGCAGCTTTGGGACATCGTACGACACAGATACGCAGTATTTT,CASSFGTSYDTDTQYF
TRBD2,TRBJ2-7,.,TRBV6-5,TGTGCCAGCACCGGTAGCGGGAGTATCTACGAGCAGTACTTC,CASTGSGSIYEQYF
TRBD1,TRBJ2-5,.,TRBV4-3,TGCGCCAGCAGCCAAGAAGGGACAGACCAAGAGACCCAGTACTTC,CASSQEGTDQETQYF
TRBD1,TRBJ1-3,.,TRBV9,TGTGCCAGCAGCGTGTTGACAGGGGCAGGAAACACCATATATTTT,CASSVLTGAGNTIYF
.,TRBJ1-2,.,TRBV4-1,TGCGCCAGCAGCCCGACTATTACCAACTATGGCTACACCTTC,CASSPTITNYGYTF
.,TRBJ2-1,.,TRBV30,TGTGCCTGGAATGGTGTCGGACGATACAATGAGCAGTTCTTC,CAWNGVGRYNEQFF
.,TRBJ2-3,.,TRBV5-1,TGCGCCAGCAGCCGGACCGTCGTCGTAACAGATACGCAGTATTTT,CASSRTVVVTDTQYF
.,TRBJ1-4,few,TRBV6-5,TGTGCCAGCAGTTACGCTGGGTTTAATGAAAAACTGTTTTTT,CASSYAGFNEKLFF
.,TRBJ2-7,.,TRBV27,TGTGCCAGCAGTCTGTCTAGATACTACGAGCAGTACTTC,CASSLSRYYEQYF
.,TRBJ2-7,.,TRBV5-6,TGTGCCAGCAGCTTCAGGGCCACCTTCTCGTCCGAGCAGTACTTC,CASSFRATFSSEQYF
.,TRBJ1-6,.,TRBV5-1,TGCGCCAGCAAAAGGGGGTCCGCACTAAGCTCCTATAATTCACCCCTCCACTTT,CASKRGSALSSYNSPLHF
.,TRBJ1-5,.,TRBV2,TGTGCCAGCAGTGAGGGACATCGGACCCCCAATCAGCCCCAGCATTTT,CASSEGHRTPNQPQHF
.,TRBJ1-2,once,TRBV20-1,TGCAGTGCTCTAAGGTTGACAGGCTACACCTTC,CSALRLTGYTF
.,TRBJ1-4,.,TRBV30,TGTGCCTGGAGCGAAACGCGGAGGGGTAATGAAAAACTGTTTTTT,CAWSETRRGNEKLFF
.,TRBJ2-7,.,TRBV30,TGTGCCTGGACCGCCGCGGTCTCCTACGAGCAGTACTTC,CAWTAAVSYEQYF
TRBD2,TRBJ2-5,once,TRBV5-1,TGCGCCAGCAGCCTAGGGACTAGCGGTCAAGAGACCCAGTACTTC,CASSLGTSGQETQYF
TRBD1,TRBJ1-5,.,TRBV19,TGTGCCAGTAGTATAGCTTGGACAGGGAACCAGCCCCAGCATTTT,CASSIAWTGNQPQHF
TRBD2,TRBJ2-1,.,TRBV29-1,TGCAGCGTCGGGGTAGCGGGAGGTTACAATGAGCAGTTCTTC,CSVGVAGGYNEQFF
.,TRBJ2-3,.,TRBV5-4,TGTGCCAGCAGCTTAGAACTAGCTAGGACAGATACGCAGTATTTT,CASSLELARTDTQYF
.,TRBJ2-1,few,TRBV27,TGTGCCAGCCGACGGAGAAGCTCCTACAATGAGCAGTTCTTC,CASRRRSSYNEQFF
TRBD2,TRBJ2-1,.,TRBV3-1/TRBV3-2,TGTGCCAGCAGCCAAGATCGGCTAGCGGGAGACGACAATGAGCAGTTCTTC,CASSQDRLAGDDNEQFF
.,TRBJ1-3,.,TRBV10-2,TGCGCCAGCAGTGAGTTCGTATATGGAAACACCATATATTTT,CASSEFVYGNTIYF
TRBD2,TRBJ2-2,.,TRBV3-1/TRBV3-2,TGTGCCAGCAGCCAAGTAGCGGGAGGGCCCGGGGAGCTGTTTTTT,CASSQVAGGPGELFF
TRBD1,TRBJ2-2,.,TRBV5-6,TGTGCCAGCAGCCCAGACAGGGGAACGAACACCGGGGAGCTGTTTTTT,CASSPDRGTNTGELFF
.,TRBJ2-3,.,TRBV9,TGTGCCAGCAGCGTAGCTGTCGGAAGGGTCGGAGATACGCAGTATTTT,CASSVAVGRVGDTQYF
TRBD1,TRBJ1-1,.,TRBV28,TGTGCCAGCAGTTTGACCGGGACAGGGACCAACACTGAAGCTTTCTTT,CASSLTGTGTNTEAFF
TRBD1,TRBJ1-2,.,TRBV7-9,TGTGCCAGCACCCAAGGGGGCGTCTATGGCTACACCTTC,CASTQGGVYGYTF
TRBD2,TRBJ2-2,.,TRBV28,TGTGCCAGTGGACTAGCGACTAAGCGGGAGCTGTTTTTT,CASGLATKRELFF
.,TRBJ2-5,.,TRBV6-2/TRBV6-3,TGTGCCAGCAGTTCCTCGGGGTCGAAAGAGACCCAGTACTTC,CASSSSGSKETQYF
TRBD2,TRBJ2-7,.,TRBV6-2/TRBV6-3,TGTGCCAGCAGTTATTGGACTAGCGGGGGCTACGAGCAGTACTTC,CASSYWTSGGYEQYF
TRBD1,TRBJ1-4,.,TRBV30,TGTGCCAGCGAGGGGACAGATGAAAAACTGTTTTTT,CASEGTDEKLFF
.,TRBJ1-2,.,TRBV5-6,TGTGCCAGCAGTACGGGACAACGGAACTATGGCTACACCTTC,CASSTGQRNYGYTF
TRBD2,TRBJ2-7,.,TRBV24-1,TGTGCCACCAGTGATTTGGAGACTAGCGGGAGGGACGAGCAGTACTTC,CATSDLETSGRDEQYF
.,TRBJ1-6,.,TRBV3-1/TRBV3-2,TGTGCCAGCAGCCAATCTCCTAGGACTGGTAATTCACCCCTCCACTTT,CASSQSPRTGNSPLHF
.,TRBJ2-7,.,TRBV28,TGTGCCAGCAGGTTCGGCGGGAATATCTACGAGCAGTACTTC,CASRFGGNIYEQYF
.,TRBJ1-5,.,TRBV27,TGTGCCAGCAGTTTCCTTAATCAGCCCCAGCATTTT,CASSFLNQPQHF